The 18 T cell receptor beta chains reported below all come from one sample, sequenced in a study of OX40 agonist ivuxolimab in advanced cancers. Profiling relied on immunoSEQ multiplex PCR, and the TCRdb table lists in-frame clones only, not all of them. Of about 31,000 clones listed, about 86% are singletons. Sequencing used CD4+ or CD8+ T cells sorted from blood, obtained in a trial of the OX40 agonist ivuxolimab. The receptor source for this set is an adult with an advanced solid tumor such as melanoma, head and neck, liver or kidney cancer.

The chain links TRBV5-6 to TRBJ1-1; perhaps TRBD1 as D (6 bases). V dropped 0 bases and J dropped 3 bases, with 6 bases sitting between them. Germline V gene data show CDR1 as SGHDT and CDR2 as YYEEEE. The CDR3 runs 13 residues. The DNA of the CDR3 is TGTGCCAGCAGCTTGGACAGGGACACTGAAGCTTTCTTT. It encodes CASSLDRDTEAFF.

The J gene is TRBJ2-7, the V gene TRBV10-3; the match to TRBD1 covers 8 bases. J lost 4 bases, V lost 1 base, and 18 bases had no gene match. This CDR3 has 19 residues. Germline V gene sequence: CDR1 ENHRY, CDR2 SYGVKD. CDR3 in DNA: TGTGCCATCAGTGAGTTTCTCTCAGGGACAGGTCACGATCGGTACGAGCAGTACTTC. Translation gives CAISEFLSGTGHDRYEQYF.

The genes are TRBV7-2 and TRBJ2-1, with a weak D call TRBD2 (6 bases). Trimming removed 6 bases at V and 5 bases at J, with 17 bases between. The CDR3 contains 15 residues. Germline CDR1 reads SGHTA; CDR2 reads FQGNSA. CDR3 amino acids: CASSLSGWGDNEQFF. CDR3 sequence (DNA): TGTGCCAGCAGTTTAAGCGGGTGGGGTGACAATGAGCAGTTCTTC. Using reference TRBV7-2 and TRBJ2-1 for the parts outside the CDR3, the full variable domain is GAGVSQSPSNKVTEKGKDVELRCDPISGHTALYWYRQSLGQGLEFLIYFQGNSAPDKSGLPSDRFSAERTGGSVSTLTIQRTQQEDSAVYLCASSLSGWGDNEQFFGPGTRLTVL.

This clone was found a few times. The chain joins TRBV7-9 to TRBJ1-1, with 7 positions matching TRBD1. CDR3 length equals 14 residues. With V trimmed by 7 bases and J by 4 bases, 9 bases remained unmatched. CDR1 SEHNR and CDR2 FQNEAQ come from the germline V gene (reference sequence). The CDR3 loop reads CASNLGQPFTEAFF. Here the CDR3 DNA reads TGTGCCAGCAACTTGGGACAGCCGTTCACTGAAGCTTTCTTT.

This clone is a singleton in its sample. The chain recombines TRBV25-1 with TRBJ2-3; weak D call: TRBD2 (6 bases). The V end lost 6 bases, the J end lost 3 bases, and 10 bases lay between the germline ends. Germline lookup yields CDR1 MGHDK and CDR2 SYGVNS. The CDR3 contains 13 residues. The CDR3 DNA is TGTGCCAGCAGCAAGGGGAGGACAGATACGCAGTATTTT. Protein product: CASSKGRTDTQYF.

CDR3 in amino acids: CASSLRGVHHEQYF. CDR3 bases: TGTGCCAGCAGTTTACGAGGGGTACACCACGAGCAGTACTTC. The rearrangement joins TRBV28 to TRBJ2-7; possibly TRBD1 or TRBD2 for D (5 bases each). V lost 2 bases and J lost 5, with 13 bases in between. Germline V lookup: CDR1 MDHEN, CDR2 SYDVKM. The CDR3 spans 14 residues.

The chain carries TRBV13 and TRBJ2-5; D is unclear. This CDR3 region has 12 residues. V dropped 4 bases and J dropped 7 bases, with 10 bases sitting between them. CDR1 is PRHDT and CDR2 is FYEKMQ in the germline V gene (reference sequence). The CDR3 DNA is TGTGCCAGCAGCTCGGACCGGGCGACCCAGTACTTC. It specifies CASSSDRATQYF.

This chain's CDR3 is CASSYSMADYGYTF. The CDR3 region has the DNA TGTGCCAGCAGTTACTCGATGGCAGACTATGGCTACACCTTC. This chain links TRBV6-6 with TRBJ1-2; D ambiguous. Per the germline V gene, CDR1 is MNHNY and CDR2 is SVGAGI (reference sequence). CDR3 size: 14 residues. Trimming cost V 0 bases and J 3 bases, with 8 bases left between them.

The rearrangement uses TRBV5-6 and TRBJ2-7; TRBD1 aligns across 9 bases. CDR1 is SGHDT, CDR2 YYEEEE, per germline. Trimming cost V 5 bases and J 4 bases; bases outside gene matches: 7. This CDR3 has 14 residues. The CDR3, as DNA: TGTGCCAGCAGAACCGGGACAGGGTGGTACGAGCAGTACTTC. Its protein is CASRTGTGWYEQYF.

This clone came up once. The V and J genes are TRBV6-1 and TRBJ2-1, with 8 bases identical to TRBD1. The CDR3 covers 13 residues. Germline V gene sequence: CDR1 MNHNS, CDR2 SASEGT. Germline trimming cut 8 bases from V and 4 bases from J; bases unmatched to any gene: 4. This CDR3 reads CASVRQGYNEQFF. The CDR3 nucleotides are TGTGCCAGCGTCCGACAGGGGTACAATGAGCAGTTCTTC.

This chain links TRBV11-3 with TRBJ2-7, with 7 nucleotides matching TRBD1. The CDR3 totals 13 residues. The trim removed 5 bases at V and 6 bases at J, leaving 7 bases unmatched. Germline V lookup: CDR1 SGHNT, CDR2 YENEEA. The CDR3 loop reads CASSLGTATEQYF. The CDR3 DNA is TGTGCCAGCAGCCTAGGGACAGCTACCGAGCAGTACTTC.

This clone was detected a few times. The chain recombines TRBV27 with TRBJ2-7; D unresolved. The CDR3 runs 13 residues. The V gene's germline CDR1 is MNHEY and CDR2 SMNVEV (reference sequence). The germline V and J ends were trimmed by 2 bases and 6 bases, with 11 bases remaining between them. The chain's CDR3 is CASSLRGTSEQYF. Written as DNA, the CDR3 is TGTGCCAGCAGTTTAAGAGGAACCTCCGAGCAGTACTTC.

This sequence joins TRBV7-9 and TRBJ2-7; TRBD2 is a possible D gene (6 bases). The germline CDR1 and CDR2 sequences are SEHNR and FQNEAQ (reference sequence). The CDR3 has 13 residues. V was shortened by 0 bases and J by 5 bases, with 8 bases between the two germline ends. This CDR3 is CASSLAGEDEQYF. CDR3 bases: TGTGCCAGCAGCTTAGCGGGGGAGGACGAGCAGTACTTC.

The CDR3 spells CASSQERSEETQYF. CDR3 coding DNA: TGCGCCAGCAGCCAAGAACGGAGCGAGGAGACCCAGTACTTC. This chain connects TRBV4-1 to TRBJ2-5; D uncertain. V lost 0 bases to trimming and J lost 5 bases, with 10 bases between them. CDR3 length equals 14 residues. Germline CDR1 MGHRA, CDR2 YSYEKL.

This clone has a handful of counts. The chain has TRBV6-5 and TRBJ2-1, with D tentatively TRBD1 (6 bases). The CDR3 length is 13 residues. Germline V gene lookup returns CDR1 MNHEY and CDR2 SVGAGI. V lost 2 bases, J lost 10 bases, and 12 bases lay in between. CDR3 amino acids: CASSYKGEREQFF. DNA for the CDR3: TGTGCCAGCAGTTACAAGGGGGAACGGGAGCAGTTCTTC.

The rearrangement joins TRBV6-6 to TRBJ2-5, with 7 nucleotides matching TRBD1. The J call may be incorrect, as the DNA end agrees better with TRBJ2-7. CDR3 length: 14 residues. Germline CDR1 MNHNY, CDR2 SVGAGI (reference sequence). CDR3 DNA: TGTGCCAGCACCAAGGCACAGGGGTCCCACGAGCAGTACTTC. This codes for CASTKAQGSHEQYF.

V is TRBV12-2 and J is TRBJ1-2; TRBD1, the table's D call, was not compared with the DNA. TRBV12-2 is a known pseudogene. The CDR3 consists of 15 residues. This CDR3 is CASRPLDQGDGGYTF. In DNA form, the CDR3 reads TGTGCAAGTCGCCCATTAGACCAGGGGGATGGGGGCTACACCTTC.

The chain joins TRBV28 to TRBJ2-2, with 7 bases identical to TRBD2. This CDR3 spans 15 amino acids. Per the germline V gene, CDR1 is MDHEN and CDR2 is SYDVKM. The V and J ends lost 5 bases and 6 bases, in that order; junction bases with no gene match: 9. This CDR3 is CASSGIAGVSGELFF. The DNA for the CDR3 is TGTGCCAGCAGTGGGATCGCGGGAGTGTCCGGGGAGCTGTTTTTT.